This T cell receptor beta chain was found in a study of CD8+ T cells in alopecia areata. Trimming at V came to 0 bases and at J to 2 bases, leaving 4 bases not matched to a gene. Per the germline V gene, CDR1 is SGHVS and CDR2 is FQNEAQ. The CDR3 consists of 15 residues. General observations from the study: Scalp clonality and expanded CD8+ clones among the top 100 showed significant decreases with tofacitinib. It was lesional scalp, especially alopecia totalis/universalis, that showed higher clonality than normal scalp.

Comments on this clone: Its target is unknown.

Treatment indicated: oral pan-JAK inhibitor, 5-10 mg twice daily. Reverse transcribed after extraction, RNA yielded cDNA as the sequencing template. Generated by immunoSEQ multiplex PCR, the TCRdb table keeps only in-frame clones and is missing some. This sample has about 160,000 clones; 50% to 70% occur once, and the top ten carry 0.9% to 1%. The V call is TRBV7-8, the J call TRBJ2-7; 7 bases match TRBD1. This sequence was found in a human donor with alopecia areata. Here the sequenced sample was CD4+ T cells sorted from blood, taken at week 4, from a patient treated with tofacitinib. CDR3 bases: TGTGCCAGCAGCTTAGCTGAGACAGGGCCCTACGAGCAGTACTTC. It encodes CASSLAETGPYEQYF.